This T cell receptor beta chain was captured in a study of T cells in Graves' hyperthyroidism and ophthalmopathy. Study-wide context: Peripheral blood was acquired at first diagnosis, ahead of any therapy whatsoever.

Each diagnosis was grounded in clinical symptoms, serum thyroxine and TRAb, thyroid ultrasound, and orbital computed tomography. V gave up 8 bases and J gave up 5 bases; unmatched junction bases: 2. Per the germline V gene, CDR1 is DFQATT and CDR2 is SNEGSKA (reference sequence). The CDR3 has 11 residues. This clonotype was recorded at least ten times. Amplification yielded TCR beta CDR3 regions, with RNA transcripts as the source. HTBI primers drove first-round RT-PCR of the TCR CDR3. TCRdb re-derived calls from the multiplex PCR reads in MiXCR, one entry per CDR3 protein. The table lists about 590,000 distinct CDR3 sequences, roughly 14% of them singletons, with about 7% in the top ten.

Material for sequencing was blood. The genes are TRBV20-1 and TRBJ2-5, with TRBD1 matching over 10 bases. The source of this sequence is a woman aged 25-40 years with Graves' hyperthyroidism. CDR3 bases: TGCAGTAGGGACAGGGGTGAGACCCAGTACTTC. Protein product: CSRDRGETQYF.